This T cell receptor (beta chain) was identified during a study of T cell repertoires in cytomegalovirus infection. Study-level background: Both a matching HLA type and CMV infection were indicated by public TCR beta signatures. Findings and caveats of the study: Based on cumulative public TCR beta family frequency, carriers of CMV plus the relevant HLA were identified. Dominating the ex vivo response were TCR beta clonotypes that were CMV-specific and HLA-C-restricted.

This clonotype has at least ten counts. The target antigen is unknown. TCRdb re-analysed the reads in MiXCR, keeping a single row per CDR3 protein. The repertoire holds some 400,000 distinct CDR3 sequences, with approximately 18% as singletons. With V trimmed by 5 bases and J by 0 bases, 6 bases remained unmatched. This CDR3 contains 15 residues. Germline values: CDR1 SGHTA, CDR2 FQGNSA. Material for sequencing was PBMCs. The chain joins TRBV7-2 to TRBJ1-1; the match to TRBD1 covers 7 bases. This sequence was found in a human donor in good health (CMV status not recorded). Some clones in this sample may be carry-over from other donors' samples. CDR3 residues: CASSQTRGMNTEAFF. In DNA form, the CDR3 reads TGTGCCAGCAGCCAGACCAGGGGGATGAACACTGAAGCTTTCTTT.